This T cell receptor beta chain was captured in a study of blood T cells in healthy people across ages. Worth noting for this clonotype: The antigen is not known.

There are 15 residues in the CDR3. Germline V gene sequence: CDR1 SGHAT, CDR2 FQDESV (reference sequence). The V end lost 3 bases, the J end lost 4 bases, and 14 bases lay between the germline ends. Next came a second PCR, run for about 6 to 11 cycles, which used a sample-barcoded 5' primer along with a J-beta primer mix. A template-switch adaptor containing 12 random nucleotides labeled each cDNA molecule. TCRdb itself ran the 5' RACE reads through MiXCR, one entry per CDR3 protein. Of 1.8 million or so distinct CDR3 sequences listed, approximately 40% are singletons. Notes on the study in general: The unknown donor CMV status may have confounded expanded clonotype changes.

Sequenced: blood. The chain uses TRBV11-1 and TRBJ2-3, with D uncertain. The origin of this receptor is a human donor in good health. The CDR3 spells CASSFSLQRADTQYF. For the CDR3, the DNA is TGTGCCAGCAGCTTTTCACTACAGAGAGCAGATACGCAGTATTTT. The full variable domain, in which reference TRBV11-1 and TRBJ2-3 provide the parts outside the CDR3, is EAEVAQSPRYKITEKSQAVAFWCDPISGHATLYWYRQILGQGPELLVQFQDESVVDDSQLPKDRFSAERLKGVDSTLKIQPAELGDSAMYLCASSFSLQRADTQYFGPGTRLTVL.